Following are 27 T cell receptor beta chains from one sample sequenced in a study of response to subunit inactivated influenza vaccine. Each CDR3 protein gets one entry after TCRdb re-called the RT-PCR reads with MiXCR. The table includes about 780,000 distinct CDR3 sequences, 18% detected once. This specimen was PBMCs from blood, taken around 5 days after vaccination. These receptor sequences come from a man aged 45-65 years who received an inactivated influenza vaccine.

This chain links TRBV12-3 or TRBV12-4 with TRBJ2-7; the match to TRBD1 covers 10 bases. V lost 6 bases to trimming and J lost 7 bases; unmatched junction nucleotides: 9. The CDR3 totals 14 residues. The CDR3, as DNA: TGTGCCAGCAGACCCGGGACAGGGGAAGGGGAGCAGTACTTC. Encoded protein: CASRPGTGEGEQYF.

The chain joins TRBV4-3 to TRBJ2-5; 10 positions match TRBD2. The CDR3 is 16 residues long. The germline V gene has CDR1 LGHNA and CDR2 YSLEER. V lost 1 base to trimming and J lost 4 bases; unmatched junction nucleotides: 6. The CDR3 spells CASSQAPAGGRETQYF. The CDR3 DNA reads TGCGCCAGCAGCCAAGCGCCAGCGGGAGGGCGAGAGACCCAGTACTTC.

This clonotype was seen a handful of times. The DNA of the CDR3 is TGCGCCAGCAGCCAAGGACTAGCGGGGGCCCCGTACCAAGAGACCCAGTACTTC. Its translation is CASSQGLAGAPYQETQYF. V is TRBV4-3 and J is TRBJ2-5, with 12 bases matching TRBD2. CDR1 is LGHNA, CDR2 YSLEER, per germline. The V gene end was trimmed by 1 base and the J gene end by 0 bases; junction bases not matched to a gene: 6. The CDR3 totals 18 residues.

The chain couples TRBV11-1 to TRBJ2-1; D assignment may be TRBD1 or TRBD2 (5 bases each). Trimming pared 6 bases from V and 10 bases from J, leaving 19 bases between. This CDR3 spans 14 amino acids. Germline CDR1 and CDR2: SGHAT and FQDESV (reference sequence). The DNA for the CDR3 is TGTGCCAGCAGTCTCGGGACCTCGCACGGGGAGCAGTTCTTC. The encoded protein is CASSLGTSHGEQFF.

This clonotype occurred a few times. The gene calls are TRBV12-3 or TRBV12-4 and TRBJ2-2, with D possibly being TRBD1 (6 bases). This CDR3 is 14 amino acids long. The V gene lost 3 bases and the J gene lost 4 bases, with 9 bases spanning the gap. The CDR3 protein is CASSFMTGTGELFF. The CDR3 DNA sequence: TGTGCCAGCAGTTTCATGACAGGCACCGGGGAGCTGTTTTTT.

This clonotype was seen only a few times. This chain connects TRBV2 to TRBJ2-7; D is possibly TRBD1 or TRBD2 (6 bases each). Germline V gene data show CDR1 as SNHLY and CDR2 as FYNNEI. This CDR3 region has 13 residues. V was trimmed by 4 bases and J by 3 bases, leaving 10 bases between them. As DNA, the CDR3 is TGTGCCAGCAGTGTCGGGGGCGGCTACGAGCAGTACTTC. Translation gives CASSVGGGYEQYF.

This sequence joins TRBV6-2 or TRBV6-3 and TRBJ2-1; a weak D match, TRBD2 (6 bases). The ends were cut back, 6 bases at V and 7 bases at J, with 13 bases in the middle. The germline gives CDR1 MNHEY, CDR2 SVGEGT. This CDR3 is 13 amino acids long. The CDR3 spells CASSLLAGNEQFF. DNA of the CDR3: TGTGCCAGCAGCTTACTCGCGGGGAATGAGCAGTTCTTC.

This clonotype appeared many times. This chain joins TRBV20-1 and TRBJ1-2; the match to TRBD1 covers 8 bases. This CDR3 is built from 14 residues. Looked up from germline, CDR1 is DFQATT and CDR2 is SNEGSKA (reference sequence). Trimming at V came to 2 bases and at J to 8 bases, leaving 10 bases not matched to a gene. The CDR3 sequence: CSARSGTGPSGYTF. CDR3 bases: TGCAGTGCTAGATCCGGGACAGGCCCGTCGGGCTACACCTTC.

This clonotype was seen at least ten times. The genes are TRBV5-1 and TRBJ2-2, with D possibly matching TRBD2 (5 bases). The length of the CDR3 is 16 residues. Trimming removed 2 bases at V and 4 bases at J, with 15 bases between. From germline, CDR1 is SGHRS and CDR2 YFSETQ. This CDR3 is CASSFNMDRGTGELFF. In DNA form, the CDR3 reads TGCGCCAGCAGCTTCAACATGGATCGGGGCACCGGGGAGCTGTTTTTT.

This sequence joins TRBV5-1 and TRBJ2-1; D is perhaps TRBD2 (6 bases). The V end lost 5 bases, the J end lost 4 bases, and 22 bases lay between the germline ends. The germline gives CDR1 SGHRS, CDR2 YFSETQ. This CDR3 comprises 17 residues. The CDR3: CASRGNEQAAGYNEQFF. As DNA, the CDR3 is TGCGCCAGCAGGGGGAATGAACAGGCCGCGGGGTACAATGAGCAGTTCTTC.

This chain connects TRBV6-2 or TRBV6-3 to TRBJ2-1; 10 nucleotides match TRBD2. Germline-derived CDR1 and CDR2 are MNHEY and SVGEGT. V was clipped by 10 bases and J by 7 bases; unmatched bases: 7. This CDR3 region has 13 residues. The DNA for the CDR3 is TGTGCCACCCTAGCGGGGGCTGGAAATGAGCAGTTCTTC. Its protein is CATLAGAGNEQFF.

The genes are TRBV9 and TRBJ2-3, with D possibly TRBD2 on 5 matching bases. The length of the CDR3 is 14 residues. Trimming removed 2 bases from V and 1 base from J, with 8 bases in between. Germline CDR1 and CDR2: SGDLS and YYNGEE. The chain's CDR3 is CASSVSGRTDTQYF. CDR3 nucleotide sequence: TGTGCCAGCAGCGTCAGCGGCCGCACAGATACGCAGTATTTT.

J is TRBJ1-2 and V is TRBV4-1, with D perhaps matching TRBD1 (5 bases). This CDR3 is 13 amino acids long. Germline loops: CDR1 MGHRA, CDR2 YSYEKL. The germline V and J ends were trimmed by 3 bases and 9 bases, with 14 bases remaining between them. CDR3 in DNA: TGCGCCAGCAGCCAGGCAATCAGGGATCGCTACACCTTC. It translates to CASSQAIRDRYTF.

This clonotype was seen a few times. This rearrangement joins TRBV7-6 to TRBJ2-5, with D possibly matching TRBD1 (5 bases). Between the trimmed V and J ends, which lost 1 base and 3 bases, there was a span of 15 bases. CDR1 and CDR2 from the germline V gene are SGHVS and FNYEAQ. This CDR3 is 16 amino acids long. For the CDR3, the DNA is TGTGCCAGCAGCTTAGGGCCCAGAACAGGAAAAGAGACCCAGTACTTC. Translation gives CASSLGPRTGKETQYF.

This clonotype came up a few times. This rearrangement joins TRBV5-6 to TRBJ2-7; D is perhaps TRBD1 (6 bases). This CDR3 contains 15 residues. From germline, CDR1 is SGHDT and CDR2 YYEEEE. V was pared by 0 bases and J by 2 bases, with 12 bases between. The CDR3 reads CASSLGAGVTYEQYF. The CDR3 coding sequence is TGTGCCAGCAGCTTGGGAGCAGGGGTGACCTACGAGCAGTACTTC. Complete variable domain (other parts from reference TRBV5-6 and TRBJ2-7): DAGVTQSPTHLIKTRGQQVTLRCSPKSGHDTVSWYQQALGQGPQFIFQYYEEEERQRGNFPDRFSGHQFPNYSSELNVNALLLGDSALYLCASSLGAGVTYEQYFGPGTRLTVT.

The chain joins TRBV7-9 to TRBJ2-3; D tentatively fits TRBD1 or TRBD2 (5 bases each). The germline CDR1 and CDR2 sequences are SEHNR and FQNEAQ (reference sequence). The CDR3 runs 15 residues. Trimming pared 3 bases from V and 6 bases from J, leaving 16 bases between. The CDR3 coding sequence is TGTGCCAGCAGCTTTGTTGGGGGAGAAGGCGATACGCAGTATTTT. Amino acids: CASSFVGGEGDTQYF.

The chain links TRBV5-1 to TRBJ2-7; D may match TRBD1 or TRBD2 (5 bases each). The ends were cut back, 0 bases at V and 5 bases at J, with 9 bases in the middle. The CDR3 runs 13 residues. Germline V gene lookup returns CDR1 SGHRS and CDR2 YFSETQ. The chain's CDR3 is CASSLAMGDEQYF. CDR3 DNA: TGCGCCAGCAGCTTGGCAATGGGGGACGAGCAGTACTTC. Filled out from reference TRBV5-1 and TRBJ2-7, the complete variable domain reads KAGVTQTPRYLIKTRGQQVTLSCSPISGHRSVSWYQQTPGQGLQFLFEYFSETQRNKGNFPGRFSGRQFSNSRSEMNVSTLELGDSALYLCASSLAMGDEQYFGPGTRLTVT.

The chain joins TRBV7-2 to TRBJ2-1, with TRBD2 matching 9 bases. V was pared by 2 bases and J by 5 bases, with 7 bases of the junction left unmatched. Germline values: CDR1 SGHTA, CDR2 FQGNSA. The CDR3 length is 16 residues. The CDR3 here is CASSLSGTSYNNEQFF. The CDR3 DNA reads TGTGCCAGCAGCTTATCCGGGACTAGCTACAACAATGAGCAGTTCTTC.

This clonotype was counted between two and nine times. J is TRBJ2-1 and V is TRBV20-1; maybe TRBD2 (7 bases). The CDR3 has 17 amino acids. Germline lookup yields CDR1 DFQATT and CDR2 SNEGSKA (reference sequence). V shed 3 bases and J shed 3 bases, with 21 bases lying between them. In nucleotides, the CDR3 is TGCAGTGCTAGGGGGCTTCTGGAGCGGGGACACTACAATGAGCAGTTCTTC. Translating gives CSARGLLERGHYNEQFF.

This chain links TRBV20-1 with TRBJ2-2; 15 nucleotides align to TRBD2. V was pared by 3 bases and J by 2 bases, with 1 base of the junction left unmatched. The germline CDR1 and CDR2 sequences are DFQATT and SNEGSKA (reference sequence). CDR3 size: 16 residues. CDR3 amino acids: CSARGLAGGNTGELFF. DNA for the CDR3: TGCAGTGCTAGGGGACTAGCGGGGGGAAACACCGGGGAGCTGTTTTTT.

V is TRBV7-2 and J is TRBJ2-1; TRBD1 matches 7 bases. The germline CDR1 and CDR2 sequences are SGHTA and FQGNSA. Trimming removed 0 bases from V and 2 bases from J; junction bases left unmatched: 1. The CDR3 has 15 amino acids. The CDR3 protein is CASSLAGTAYNEQFF. The CDR3 bases are TGTGCCAGCAGCTTAGCCGGGACAGCCTACAATGAGCAGTTCTTC.

The CDR3, as DNA: TGTGCCATCAGTGACGGGGGCCTAGCCAAAAACATTCAGTACTTC. Translation gives CAISDGGLAKNIQYF. This chain joins TRBV10-3 and TRBJ2-4, with D perhaps matching TRBD1 or TRBD2 (6 bases each). CDR1 is ENHRY, CDR2 SYGVKD, per germline. V lost 3 bases and J lost 0, with 9 bases in between. The CDR3 has 15 amino acids.

This clonotype came up many times. The junction departs from the called germline gene at one end, perhaps through a read error. The V and J genes are TRBV5-1 and TRBJ2-1; 7 bases agree with TRBD1. This CDR3 spans 16 amino acids. Germline V gene lookup returns CDR1 SGHRS and CDR2 YFSETQ. CDR3 in DNA: TGTGCCAGCAGCTTGGACAGGCGGAGCTCCTACAATGAGCAGTTCTTC. Amino acids: CASSLDRRSSYNEQFF.

This clonotype was observed many times. V usage is TRBV12-3 or TRBV12-4 and J usage is TRBJ2-1; 10 bases map to TRBD1. This CDR3 spans 15 amino acids. With V trimmed by 6 bases and J by 4 bases, 6 bases remained unmatched. The CDR3 loop reads CASSIGQGEYNEQFF. The CDR3 nucleotides read TGTGCCAGCAGCATAGGACAGGGGGAGTACAATGAGCAGTTCTTC.

In its sample, this clonotype was seen a few times. The rearrangement joins TRBV6-2 or TRBV6-3 to TRBJ2-2, with 10 bases that match TRBD2. Germline V gene data show CDR1 as MNHEY and CDR2 as SVGEGT. V lost 7 bases to trimming and J lost 6 bases; unmatched junction nucleotides: 5. The CDR3 extends over 14 amino acids. This chain's CDR3 is CASKTLAGAGELFF. In DNA, the CDR3 is TGTGCCAGCAAAACCCTAGCGGGAGCCGGGGAGCTGTTTTTT.

CDR3 in amino acids: CASSPNSGANVLTF. CDR3 nucleotide sequence: TGTGCCAGCAGCCCCAACTCTGGGGCCAACGTCCTGACTTTC. This chain links TRBV12-3 or TRBV12-4 with TRBJ2-6; no clear D. The CDR3 spans 14 residues. Deletions cut 6 bases from V and 0 bases from J, with 6 bases between.

This clonotype was picked up many times. The chain employs TRBV12-3 or TRBV12-4 and TRBJ1-1, with 8 bases lining up with TRBD1. Unmatched junction bases numbered 8, after V lost 4 bases and J lost 1 base. This CDR3 is 16 amino acids long. The chain's CDR3 is CASSSLWTGQNTEAFF. The CDR3 coding sequence is TGTGCCAGCAGTTCCTTGTGGACAGGGCAGAACACTGAAGCTTTCTTT.